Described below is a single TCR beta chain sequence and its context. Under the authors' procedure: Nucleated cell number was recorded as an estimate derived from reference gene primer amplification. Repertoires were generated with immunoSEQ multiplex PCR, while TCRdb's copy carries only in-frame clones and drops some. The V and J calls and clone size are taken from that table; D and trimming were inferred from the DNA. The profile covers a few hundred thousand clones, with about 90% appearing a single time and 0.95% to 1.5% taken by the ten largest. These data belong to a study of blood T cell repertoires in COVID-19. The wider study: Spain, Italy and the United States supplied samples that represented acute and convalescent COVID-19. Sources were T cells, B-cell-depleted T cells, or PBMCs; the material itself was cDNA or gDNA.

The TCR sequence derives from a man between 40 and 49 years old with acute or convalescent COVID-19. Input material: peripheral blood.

The CDR3 region has the DNA TGTGCCAGCAGCAGGGGTCTAACAGGGGAGGCTAATGAAAAACTGTTTTTT. Translated, it gives CASSRGLTGEANEKLFF. V and J are TRBV5-5 and TRBJ1-4, with 7 bases matching TRBD1. CDR3 length equals 17 residues. Germline V gives CDR1 SGHKS, CDR2 YYEKEE (reference sequence). After removal of 4 bases from V and 3 bases from J, the junction contained 12 bases not matched to a gene.